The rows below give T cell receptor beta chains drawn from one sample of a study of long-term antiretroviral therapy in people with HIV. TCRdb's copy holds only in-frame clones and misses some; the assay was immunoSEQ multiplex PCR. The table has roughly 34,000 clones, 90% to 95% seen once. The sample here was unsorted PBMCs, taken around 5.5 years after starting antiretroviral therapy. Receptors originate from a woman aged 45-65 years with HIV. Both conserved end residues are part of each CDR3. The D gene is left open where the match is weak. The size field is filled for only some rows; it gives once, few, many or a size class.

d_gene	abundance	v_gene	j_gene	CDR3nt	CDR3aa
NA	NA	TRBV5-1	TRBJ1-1	TGCGCCAGCAGCTTGGGGTCGCAGGCTTTCTTT	CASSLGSQAFF
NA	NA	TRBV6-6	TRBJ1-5	TGTGCCAGCAGTTATGTTAAGCAGCCCCAGCATTTT	CASSYVKQPQHF
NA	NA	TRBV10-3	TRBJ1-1	TGTGCCACCAGTGGACCGAACACTGAAGCTTTCTTT	CATSGPNTEAFF
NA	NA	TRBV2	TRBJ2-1	TGTGCCAGCAGTCCGGGTCACAATGAGCAGTTCTTC	CASSPGHNEQFF
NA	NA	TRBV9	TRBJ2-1	TGTGCCAGCAGCGTAGACCCCTCCTTGGATGAGCAGTTCTTC	CASSVDPSLDEQFF
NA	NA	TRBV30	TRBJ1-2	TGTGCCTGGAGTCCGGGACCTAACTATGGCTACACCTTC	CAWSPGPNYGYTF
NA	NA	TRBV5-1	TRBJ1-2	TGCGCCAGCAGCTTGGGGGAACAGGGAGGGTATGGCTACACCTTC	CASSLGEQGGYGYTF
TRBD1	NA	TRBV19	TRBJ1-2	TGTGCCAGTAGTATATGGCAGGACAGGGGATATGGCTACACCTTC	CASSIWQDRGYGYTF
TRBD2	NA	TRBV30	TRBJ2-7	TGTGCCGGAAGCGGGGGGTTTCCCTACGAGCAGTACTTC	CAGSGGFPYEQYF
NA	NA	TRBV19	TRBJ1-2	TGTGCCAGTAGTCGCACAGAGGACTATGGCTACACCTTC	CASSRTEDYGYTF
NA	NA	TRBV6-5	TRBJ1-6	TGTGCCAGCAATTACAGGAAAAGCTCCTATAATTCACCCCTCCACTTT	CASNYRKSSYNSPLHF
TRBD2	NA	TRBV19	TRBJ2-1	TGTGCCAGTAGTCTCATAGCGGGGGCCTACAATGAGCAGTTCTTC	CASSLIAGAYNEQFF
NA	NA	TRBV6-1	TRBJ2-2	TGTGCCAGCAGTCGGAGCCGGGGCCTCACCGGGGAGCTGTTTTTT	CASSRSRGLTGELFF
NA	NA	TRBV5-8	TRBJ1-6	TGTGCCAGCAGCTGGGCGACAGGCACCTATAATTCACCCCTCCACTTT	CASSWATGTYNSPLHF
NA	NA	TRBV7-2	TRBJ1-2	TGTGCCAGCAGCTTAGCGGGGGCAGTTTCCTTC	CASSLAGAVSF
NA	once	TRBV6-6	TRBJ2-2	TGTGCCAGCAGTTACCGACCCTTCCCGAACACCGGGGAGCTGTTTTTT	CASSYRPFPNTGELFF
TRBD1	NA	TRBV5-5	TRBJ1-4	TGTGCCAGCAGCCTAGAACAGGGGAGTGAGCAACTGTTTTTT	CASSLEQGSEQLFF
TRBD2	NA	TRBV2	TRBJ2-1	TGTGCCAGCAGAGGGACTAGGGATGAGCAGTTCTTC	CASRGTRDEQFF
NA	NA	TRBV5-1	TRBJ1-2	TGCGCCAGCAGCCCCGGGGAGGGGCCTGGCTACACCTTC	CASSPGEGPGYTF
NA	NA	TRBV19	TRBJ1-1	TGTGCCAGTAGTACCACGAGGAACACTGAAGCTTTCTTT	CASSTTRNTEAFF
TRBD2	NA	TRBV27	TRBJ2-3	TGTGCCAGCAGTTTGGTTGTGGGGGGGGAGTTGTATTTT	CASSLVVGGELYF
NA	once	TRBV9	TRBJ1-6	TGTGCCAGCAGCCTGGATGGAGGGGACTATAATTCACCCCTCCACTTT	CASSLDGGDYNSPLHF
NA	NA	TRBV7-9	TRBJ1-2	TGTGCCAGCAGCTTAGGGGGGCAAGGCAACTATGGCTACACCTTC	CASSLGGQGNYGYTF
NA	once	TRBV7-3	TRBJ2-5	TGTGCCAGCAGCCCTACCGGGGCTGGGGAGACCCAGTACTTC	CASSPTGAGETQYF
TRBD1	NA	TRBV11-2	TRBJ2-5	TGTGCCAGCAGCTACGGACAGGGGGCAGGGGAAGAGACCCAGTACTTC	CASSYGQGAGEETQYF
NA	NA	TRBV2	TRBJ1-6	TGTGCCAGCAGTTTTGACAGCCAGTTCTATAATTCACCCCTCCACTTT	CASSFDSQFYNSPLHF
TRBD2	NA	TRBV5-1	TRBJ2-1	TGCGCCAGCAGACTAGCGGGGGGAGGAAATGAGCAGTTCTTC	CASRLAGGGNEQFF
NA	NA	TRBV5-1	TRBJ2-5	TGCGCCAGCAGCTTGGGACGGATCCAAGAGACCCAGTACTTC	CASSLGRIQETQYF
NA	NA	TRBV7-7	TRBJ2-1	TGTGCTAGCAGCTTAGTTGGGCCCCAAGATGAGCAGTTCTTC	CASSLVGPQDEQFF
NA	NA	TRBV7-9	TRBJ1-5	TGTGCCAGCAGCTTAGGGGGGCAGGGGCTGGGTAGCAATCAGCCCCAGCATTTT	CASSLGGQGLGSNQPQHF
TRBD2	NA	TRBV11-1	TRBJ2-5	TGTGCCAGCAGCTCGCGGGGGGGCCGTCCCCAAGAGACCCAGTACTTC	CASSSRGGRPQETQYF
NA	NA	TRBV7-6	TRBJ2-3	TGTGCCAGCGGCAGGGATTTGGGCACAGATACGCAGTATTTT	CASGRDLGTDTQYF
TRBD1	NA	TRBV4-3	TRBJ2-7	TGCGCCAGCAGCCAAGGGCGGACAGGGGACTACGAGCAGTACTTC	CASSQGRTGDYEQYF
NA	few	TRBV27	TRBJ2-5	TGTGCCAGCAGTCCCTACGGCCAGGAAGAGACCCAGTACTTC	CASSPYGQEETQYF
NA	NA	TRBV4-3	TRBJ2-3	TGCGCCAGCAGCCAAGATTTCGGGGCCAGTCCAGATACGCAGTATTTT	CASSQDFGASPDTQYF
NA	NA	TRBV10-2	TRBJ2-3	TGCGCCAGCAGTGAGGGCTCCCCAGATACGCAGTATTTT	CASSEGSPDTQYF
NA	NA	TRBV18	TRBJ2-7	TGTGCCAGCTCCACGGTTTCCTCTGACTACGAGCAGTACTTC	CASSTVSSDYEQYF
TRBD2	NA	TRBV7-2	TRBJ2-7	TGTGCCAGCAGCTCCCAGACTAGCGGGGGCCTGGAGCAGTACTTC	CASSSQTSGGLEQYF
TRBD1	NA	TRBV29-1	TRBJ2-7	TGCAGCGTGGGGCCCGGGACAGGTTCCTACGAGCAGTACTTC	CSVGPGTGSYEQYF
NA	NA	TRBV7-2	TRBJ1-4	TGTGCCAGCAGCTTAGGGCGGTATAGTGAAAAACTGTTTTTT	CASSLGRYSEKLFF
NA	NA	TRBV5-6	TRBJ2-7	TGTGCCAGCAGCACACGGACGGGTTACGAGCAGTACTTC	CASSTRTGYEQYF
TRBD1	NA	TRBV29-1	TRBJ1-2	TGCAGCGTTGAAGGTGACAGGGGATGGAGCTATGGCTACACCTTC	CSVEGDRGWSYGYTF
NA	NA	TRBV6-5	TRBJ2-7	TGTGCCAGCACTCGGTTGGGCGAGCAGTACTTC	CASTRLGEQYF
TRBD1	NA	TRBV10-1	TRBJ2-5	TGCGCCAGCAGTGAGGGGACAGGGGTAAAAGAGACCCAGTACTTC	CASSEGTGVKETQYF
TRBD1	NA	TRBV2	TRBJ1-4	TGTGTCAGCAGGGCCGGGACAGGAGTAGAAAAACTGTTTTTT	CVSRAGTGVEKLFF
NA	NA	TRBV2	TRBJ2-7	TGTGCCAGCAGTGTAGGCCAGGGTGGTTACGAGCAGTACTTC	CASSVGQGGYEQYF
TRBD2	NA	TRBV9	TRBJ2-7	TGTGCCAGCAGCGGGACTAGCGGGTCGACCTACGAGCAGTACTTC	CASSGTSGSTYEQYF
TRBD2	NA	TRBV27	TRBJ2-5	TGTGCCAGCAGTTTAAGGGGACTAGCGGGGGCCCCCCAGTACTTC	CASSLRGLAGAPQYF